This T cell receptor (beta chain) emerged from a study of metastatic and nonmetastatic thyroid tumors. TCRdb reanalyzed the PCR reads with MiXCR. Here the sample spans 15,000 or so clones, 27% being singletons. This CDR3 is 14 amino acids long. V was cut by 8 bases and J by 3 bases, with 14 bases left in between. CDR1 and CDR2 from the germline V gene are MNHNS and SASEGT. This clone was found a few times. Every patient underwent thyroid surgery untreated. The sequencing input was adjacent normal tissue. The chain carries TRBV6-1 and TRBJ1-5; possibly TRBD1 for D (6 bases). This clonotype originated in a female donor with papillary thyroid cancer or a benign thyroid nodule (not recorded which). Some clones in this sample may be carry-over from other donors' samples. In nucleotides, the CDR3 is TGTGCCAGCCACCCACAGGGAAACAATCAGCCCCAGCATTTT. Encoded protein: CASHPQGNNQPQHF.